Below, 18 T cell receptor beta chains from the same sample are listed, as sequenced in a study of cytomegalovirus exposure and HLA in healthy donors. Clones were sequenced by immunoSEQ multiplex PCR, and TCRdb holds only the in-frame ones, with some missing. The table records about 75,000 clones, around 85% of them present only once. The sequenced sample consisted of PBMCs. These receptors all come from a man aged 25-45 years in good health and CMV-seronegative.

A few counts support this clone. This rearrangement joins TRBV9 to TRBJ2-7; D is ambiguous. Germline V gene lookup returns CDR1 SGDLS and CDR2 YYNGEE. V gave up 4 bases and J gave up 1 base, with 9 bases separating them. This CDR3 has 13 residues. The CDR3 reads CASSLVESYEQYV. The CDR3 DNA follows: TGTGCCAGCAGCTTAGTGGAGTCCTACGAGCAGTACGTC.

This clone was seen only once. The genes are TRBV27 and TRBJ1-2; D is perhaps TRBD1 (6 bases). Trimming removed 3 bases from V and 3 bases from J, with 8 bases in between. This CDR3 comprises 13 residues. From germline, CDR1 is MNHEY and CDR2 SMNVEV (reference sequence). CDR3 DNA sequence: TGTGCCAGCAGTTTCGGACAGCACTATGGCTACACCTTC. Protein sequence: CASSFGQHYGYTF.

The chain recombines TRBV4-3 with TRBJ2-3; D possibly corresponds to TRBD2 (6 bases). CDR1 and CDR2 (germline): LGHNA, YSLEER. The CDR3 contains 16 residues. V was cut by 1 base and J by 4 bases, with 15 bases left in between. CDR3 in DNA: TGCGCCAGCAGCCAAGGGAGACTAGATTCCTCAGATACGCAGTATTTT. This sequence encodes CASSQGRLDSSDTQYF.

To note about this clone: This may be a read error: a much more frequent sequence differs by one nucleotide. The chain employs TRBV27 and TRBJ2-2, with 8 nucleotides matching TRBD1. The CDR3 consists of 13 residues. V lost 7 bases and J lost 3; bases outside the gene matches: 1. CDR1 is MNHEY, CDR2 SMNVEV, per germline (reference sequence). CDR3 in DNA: TGTGCCAGCAAGACAGGGGACACCGGGGAGCTGTTTTTT. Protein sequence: CASKTGDTGELFF.

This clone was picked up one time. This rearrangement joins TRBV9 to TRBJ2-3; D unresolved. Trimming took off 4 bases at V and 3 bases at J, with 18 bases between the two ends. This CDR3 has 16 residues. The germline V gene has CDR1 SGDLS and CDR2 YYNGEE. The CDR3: CASSITQDVRTDTQYF. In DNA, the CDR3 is TGTGCCAGCAGCATTACCCAGGATGTTAGAACAGATACGCAGTATTTT.

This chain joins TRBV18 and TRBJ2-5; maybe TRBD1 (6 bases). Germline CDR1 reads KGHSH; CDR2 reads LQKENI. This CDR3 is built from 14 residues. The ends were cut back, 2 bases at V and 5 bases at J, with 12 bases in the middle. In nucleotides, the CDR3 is TGTGCCAGCTCACCAGGTTACAGGGACGAGACCCAGTACTTC. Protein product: CASSPGYRDETQYF.

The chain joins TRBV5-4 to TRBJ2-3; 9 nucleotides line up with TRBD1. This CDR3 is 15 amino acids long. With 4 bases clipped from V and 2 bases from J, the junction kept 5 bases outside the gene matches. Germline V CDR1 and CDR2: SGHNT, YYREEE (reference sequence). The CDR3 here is CASSRGQGVTDTQYF. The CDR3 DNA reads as TGTGCCAGCAGCAGGGGACAGGGTGTCACAGATACGCAGTATTTT.

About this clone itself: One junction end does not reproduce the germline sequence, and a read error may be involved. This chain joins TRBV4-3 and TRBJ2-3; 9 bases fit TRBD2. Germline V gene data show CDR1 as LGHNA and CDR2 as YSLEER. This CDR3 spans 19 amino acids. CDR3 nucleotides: TGCGCCAGCAGCCGACCTTCCGTTCGGGTTAGCGGGAGCACGGATACGCAGTATTTT. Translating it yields CASSRPSVRVSGSTDTQYF.

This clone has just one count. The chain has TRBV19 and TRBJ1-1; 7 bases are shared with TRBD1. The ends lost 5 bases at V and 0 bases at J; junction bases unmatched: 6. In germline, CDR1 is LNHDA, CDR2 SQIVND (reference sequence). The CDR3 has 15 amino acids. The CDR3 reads CASSSRTGVNTEAFF. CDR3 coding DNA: TGTGCCAGTAGTTCCCGGACAGGAGTGAACACTGAAGCTTTCTTT.

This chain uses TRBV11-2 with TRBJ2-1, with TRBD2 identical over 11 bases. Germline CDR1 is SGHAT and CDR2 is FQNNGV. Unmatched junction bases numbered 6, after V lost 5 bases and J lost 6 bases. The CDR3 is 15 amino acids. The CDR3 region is CASSLSGGGRNEQFF. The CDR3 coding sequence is TGTGCCAGCAGCCTTAGCGGGGGGGGCCGCAATGAGCAGTTCTTC.

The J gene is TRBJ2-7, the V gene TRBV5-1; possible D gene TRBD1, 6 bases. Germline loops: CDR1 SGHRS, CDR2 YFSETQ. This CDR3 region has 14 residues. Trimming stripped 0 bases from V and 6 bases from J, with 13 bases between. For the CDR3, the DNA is TGCGCCAGCAGCTTGGACACAGGGTTGGGCGAGCAGTACGTC. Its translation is CASSLDTGLGEQYV.

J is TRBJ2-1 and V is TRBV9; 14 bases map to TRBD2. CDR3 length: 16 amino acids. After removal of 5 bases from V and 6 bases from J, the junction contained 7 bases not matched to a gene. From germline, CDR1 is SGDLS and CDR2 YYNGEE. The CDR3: CASSPTGTSGSNEQFF. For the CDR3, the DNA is TGTGCCAGCAGTCCTACCGGGACTAGCGGGAGCAATGAGCAGTTCTTC.

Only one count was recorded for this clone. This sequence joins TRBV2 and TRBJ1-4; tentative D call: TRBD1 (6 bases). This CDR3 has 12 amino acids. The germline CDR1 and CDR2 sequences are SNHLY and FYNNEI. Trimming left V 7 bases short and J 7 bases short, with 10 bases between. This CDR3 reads CASIATGEKLFF. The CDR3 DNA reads TGTGCCAGCATTGCGACAGGTGAAAAACTGTTTTTT.

The CDR3 loop reads CASSGIIGGNEQFF. CDR3 bases: TGTGCCAGCAGTGGCATTATAGGGGGAAATGAGCAGTTCTTC. This chain links TRBV11-2 with TRBJ2-1, with D perhaps TRBD1 (6 bases). The germline gives CDR1 SGHAT, CDR2 FQNNGV. CDR3 length: 14 amino acids. V was pared by 6 bases and J by 7 bases, with 16 bases between. The variable domain in full, completed from reference TRBV11-2 and TRBJ2-1, reads EAGVAQSPRYKIIEKRQSVAFWCNPISGHATLYWYQQILGQGPKLLIQFQNNGVVDDSQLPKDRFSAERLKGVDSTLKIQPAKLEDSAVYLCASSGIIGGNEQFFGPGTRLTVL.

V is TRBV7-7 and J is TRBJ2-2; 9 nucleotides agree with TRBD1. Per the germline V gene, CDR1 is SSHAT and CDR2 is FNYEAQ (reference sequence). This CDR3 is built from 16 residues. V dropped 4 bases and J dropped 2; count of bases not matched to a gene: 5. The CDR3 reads CASSSRTGENTGELFF. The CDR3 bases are TGTGCCAGCAGCTCACGGACAGGGGAAAACACCGGGGAGCTGTTTTTT.

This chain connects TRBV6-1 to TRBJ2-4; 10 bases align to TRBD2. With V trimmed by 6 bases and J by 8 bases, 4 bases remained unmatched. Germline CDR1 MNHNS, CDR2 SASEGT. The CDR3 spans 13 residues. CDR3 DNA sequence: TGTGCCAGCAGACCTAGCGGGGGAGACATTCAGTACTTC. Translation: CASRPSGGDIQYF.

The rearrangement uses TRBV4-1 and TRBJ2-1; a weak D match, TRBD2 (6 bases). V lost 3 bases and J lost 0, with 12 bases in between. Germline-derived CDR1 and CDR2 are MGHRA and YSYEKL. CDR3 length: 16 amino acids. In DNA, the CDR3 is TGCGCCAGCAGCCAGGCCTCCGGGGGCTCCTACAATGAGCAGTTCTTC. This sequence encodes CASSQASGGSYNEQFF.

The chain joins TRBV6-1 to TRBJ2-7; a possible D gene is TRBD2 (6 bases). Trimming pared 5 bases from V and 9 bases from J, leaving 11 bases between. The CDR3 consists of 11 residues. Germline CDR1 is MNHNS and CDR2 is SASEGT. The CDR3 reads CASSLGRGQYV. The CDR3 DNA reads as TGTGCCAGCAGTTTGGGGCGGGGGCAGTACGTC.